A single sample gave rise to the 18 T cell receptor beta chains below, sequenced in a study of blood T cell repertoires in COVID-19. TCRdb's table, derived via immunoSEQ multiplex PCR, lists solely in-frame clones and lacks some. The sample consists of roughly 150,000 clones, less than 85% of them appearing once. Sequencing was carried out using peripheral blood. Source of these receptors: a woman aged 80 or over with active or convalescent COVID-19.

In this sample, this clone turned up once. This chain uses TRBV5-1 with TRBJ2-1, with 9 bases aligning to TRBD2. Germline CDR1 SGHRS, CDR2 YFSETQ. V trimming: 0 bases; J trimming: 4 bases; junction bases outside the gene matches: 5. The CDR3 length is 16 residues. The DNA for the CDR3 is TGCGCCAGCAGCTTGGAAGTGACTAGCGGTTACAATGAGCAGTTCTTC. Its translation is CASSLEVTSGYNEQFF.

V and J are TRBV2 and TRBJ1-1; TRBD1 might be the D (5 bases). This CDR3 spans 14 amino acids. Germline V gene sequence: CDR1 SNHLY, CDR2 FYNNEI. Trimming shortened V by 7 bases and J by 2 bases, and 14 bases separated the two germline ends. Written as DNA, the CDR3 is TGTGCCAGCACCTCACAGGTACCAAACACTGAAGCTTTCTTT. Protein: CASTSQVPNTEAFF.

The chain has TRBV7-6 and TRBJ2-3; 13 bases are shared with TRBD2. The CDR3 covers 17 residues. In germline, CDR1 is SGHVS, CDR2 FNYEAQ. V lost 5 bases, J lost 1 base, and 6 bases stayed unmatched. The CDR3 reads CASSPKLAGGRTDTQYF. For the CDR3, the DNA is TGTGCCAGCAGCCCAAAACTAGCGGGAGGGCGCACAGATACGCAGTATTTT.

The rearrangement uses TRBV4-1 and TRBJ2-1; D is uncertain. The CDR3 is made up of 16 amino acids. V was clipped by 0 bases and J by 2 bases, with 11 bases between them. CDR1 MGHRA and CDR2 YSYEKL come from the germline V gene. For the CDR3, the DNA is TGCGCCAGCAGCCAAGATAGCCTTGTCACCTACAATGAGCAGTTCTTC. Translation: CASSQDSLVTYNEQFF.

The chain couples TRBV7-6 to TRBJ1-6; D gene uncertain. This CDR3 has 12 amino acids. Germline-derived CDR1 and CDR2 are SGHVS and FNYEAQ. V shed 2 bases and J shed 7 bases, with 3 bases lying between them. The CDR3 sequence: CASSLQNSPLHF. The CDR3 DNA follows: TGTGCCAGCAGCTTACAGAATTCACCCCTCCACTTT.

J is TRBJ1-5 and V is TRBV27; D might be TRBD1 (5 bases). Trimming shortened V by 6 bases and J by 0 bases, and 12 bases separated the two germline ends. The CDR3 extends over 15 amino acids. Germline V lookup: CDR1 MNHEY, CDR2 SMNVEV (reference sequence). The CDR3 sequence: CASRPTGGSNQPQHF. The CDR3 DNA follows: TGTGCCAGCAGGCCAACCGGGGGTAGCAATCAGCCCCAGCATTTT.

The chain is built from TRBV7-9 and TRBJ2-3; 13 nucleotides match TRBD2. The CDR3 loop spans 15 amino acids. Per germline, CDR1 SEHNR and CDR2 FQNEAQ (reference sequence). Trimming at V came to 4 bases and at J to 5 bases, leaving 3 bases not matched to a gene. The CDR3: CASSYTSGRGDTQYF. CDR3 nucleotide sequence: TGTGCCAGCAGCTACACTAGCGGGAGGGGAGATACGCAGTATTTT.

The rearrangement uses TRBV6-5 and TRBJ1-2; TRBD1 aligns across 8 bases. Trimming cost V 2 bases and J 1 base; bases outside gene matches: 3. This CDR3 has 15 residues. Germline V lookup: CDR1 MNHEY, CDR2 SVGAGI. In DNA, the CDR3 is TGTGCCAGCAGTTACCCAGACAGGGGTAACTATGGCTACACCTTC. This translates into CASSYPDRGNYGYTF.

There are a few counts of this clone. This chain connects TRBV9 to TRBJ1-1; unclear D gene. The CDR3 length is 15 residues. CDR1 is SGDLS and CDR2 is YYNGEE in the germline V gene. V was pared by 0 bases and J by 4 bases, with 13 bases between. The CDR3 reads CASSVAVSSSTEAFF. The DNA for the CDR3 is TGTGCCAGCAGCGTAGCTGTCTCATCGAGCACTGAAGCTTTCTTT.

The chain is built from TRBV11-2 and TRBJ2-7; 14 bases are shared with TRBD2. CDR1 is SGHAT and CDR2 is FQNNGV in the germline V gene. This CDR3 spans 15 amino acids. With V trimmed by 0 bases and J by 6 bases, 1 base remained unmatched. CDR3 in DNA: TGTGCCAGCAGCTTAGATGGGACTAGCGGGAGCGAGCAGTACTTC. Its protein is CASSLDGTSGSEQYF.

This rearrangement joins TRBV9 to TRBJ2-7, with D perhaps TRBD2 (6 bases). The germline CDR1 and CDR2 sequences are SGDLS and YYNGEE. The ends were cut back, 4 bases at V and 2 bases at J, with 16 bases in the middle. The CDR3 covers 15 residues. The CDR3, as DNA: TGTGCCAGCAGCCCCGTCGGGGGATTGACCTACGAGCAGTACTTC. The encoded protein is CASSPVGGLTYEQYF. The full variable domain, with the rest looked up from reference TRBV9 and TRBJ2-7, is DSGVTQTPKHLITATGQRVTLRCSPRSGDLSVYWYQQSLDQGLQFLIQYYNGEERAKGNILERFSAQQFPDLHSELNLSSLELGDSALYFCASSPVGGLTYEQYFGPGTRLTVT.

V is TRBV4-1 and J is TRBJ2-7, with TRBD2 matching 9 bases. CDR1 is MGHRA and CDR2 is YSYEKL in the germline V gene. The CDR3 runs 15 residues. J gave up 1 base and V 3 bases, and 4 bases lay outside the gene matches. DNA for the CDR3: TGCGCCAGCAGCCACATGGGACTAGCTTCCTACGAGCAGTACTTC. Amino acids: CASSHMGLASYEQYF.

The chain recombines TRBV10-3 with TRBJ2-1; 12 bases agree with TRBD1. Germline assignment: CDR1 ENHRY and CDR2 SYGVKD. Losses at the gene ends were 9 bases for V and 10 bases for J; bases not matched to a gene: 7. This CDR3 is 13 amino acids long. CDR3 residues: CAIRGQGAEEQFF. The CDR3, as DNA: TGTGCCATTCGGGGACAGGGGGCTGAAGAGCAGTTCTTC.

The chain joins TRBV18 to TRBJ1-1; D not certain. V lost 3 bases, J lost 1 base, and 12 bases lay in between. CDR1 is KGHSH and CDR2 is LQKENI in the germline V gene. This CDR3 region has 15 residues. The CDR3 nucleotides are TGTGCCAGCTCACCCACACTACCGGGGAACACTGAAGCTTTCTTT. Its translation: CASSPTLPGNTEAFF. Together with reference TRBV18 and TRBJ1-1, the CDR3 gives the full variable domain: NAGVMQNPRHLVRRRGQEARLRCSPMKGHSHVYWYRQLPEEGLKFMVYLQKENIIDESGMPKERFSAEFPKEGPSILRIQQVVRGDSAAYFCASSPTLPGNTEAFFGQGTRLTVV.

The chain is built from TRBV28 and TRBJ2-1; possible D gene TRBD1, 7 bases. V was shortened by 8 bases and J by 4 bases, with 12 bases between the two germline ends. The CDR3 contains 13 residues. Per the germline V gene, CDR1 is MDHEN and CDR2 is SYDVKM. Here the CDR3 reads CASQGGSYNEQFF. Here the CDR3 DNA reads TGTGCCAGCCAGGGGGGAAGTTACAATGAGCAGTTCTTC.

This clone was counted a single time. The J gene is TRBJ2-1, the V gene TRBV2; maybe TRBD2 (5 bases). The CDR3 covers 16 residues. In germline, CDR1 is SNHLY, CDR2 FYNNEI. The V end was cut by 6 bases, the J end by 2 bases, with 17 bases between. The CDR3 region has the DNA TGTGCCAGCAGCCGAATGAGGGTGATCGCCTACAATGAGCAGTTCTTC. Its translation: CASSRMRVIAYNEQFF.

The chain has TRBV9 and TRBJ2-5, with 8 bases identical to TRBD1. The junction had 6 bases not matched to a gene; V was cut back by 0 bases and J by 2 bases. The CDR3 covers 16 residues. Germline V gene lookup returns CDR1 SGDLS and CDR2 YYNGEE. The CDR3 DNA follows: TGTGCCAGCAGCGTAGCGCCCAGGGGGCGACAAGAGACCCAGTACTTC. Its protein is CASSVAPRGRQETQYF.

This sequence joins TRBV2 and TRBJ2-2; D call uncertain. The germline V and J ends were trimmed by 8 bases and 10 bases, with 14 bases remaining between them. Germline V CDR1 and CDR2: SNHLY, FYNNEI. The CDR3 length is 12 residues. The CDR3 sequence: CASSAANVELFF. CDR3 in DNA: TGTGCCAGCTCCGCGGCGAATGTGGAGCTGTTTTTT.